Described below is a single TCR beta chain sequence and its context. Amplification started from genomic DNA. A primer set of 30 forward and 13 reverse primers amplified the CDR3. TCRdb ran MiXCR on the multiplex PCR reads and lists one entry per CDR3 protein. Here the sample spans 250,000 to 300,000 distinct CDR3 sequences, approximately 50% being singletons. This record belongs to a study of type 1 and type 2 diabetes patients. Background on the study: T cells were magnetically sorted from PBMCs as CD4+ or CD8+ subsets.

The CDR3 is 14 residues long. Germline-derived CDR1 and CDR2 are DFQATT and SNEGSKA (reference sequence). The junction had 8 bases not matched to a gene; V was cut back by 6 bases and J by 4 bases. The V and J genes are TRBV20-1 and TRBJ2-3; 9 bases align to TRBD2. This sequence was found in a man aged 18 to 29 with type 2 diabetes. The sample was peripheral blood mononuclear cells (PBMCs). CDR3 bases: TGCAGTGCGGAAGGCGGGGGGGCCTCAGATACGCAGTATTTT. Amino acids: CSAEGGGASDTQYF.